The present TCR beta chain was sequenced within a study of blood T cell repertoires in COVID-19. Overall study context: COVID-19 samples collected from the United States, Italy and Spain covered acute and convalescent phases.

In the authors' workflow: The assay estimated nucleated cells by amplifying reference gene primers. Some clones are missing from TCRdb's copy, which holds only in-frame ones; the method was immunoSEQ multiplex PCR. V and J calls and clone size are copied from that table; D and trimming were computed from the DNA. The data hold about 140,000 clones, with about 86% observed a single time. Per germline, CDR1 MNHEY and CDR2 SVGAGI. CDR3 size: 13 residues. J gave up 10 bases and V 5 bases, and 7 bases lay outside the gene matches. This TCR came from a woman aged 60-70 years with acute or convalescent COVID-19. This sequence joins TRBV6-5 and TRBJ2-1; TRBD1 aligns across 8 bases. Sequenced material: peripheral blood. CDR3 coding DNA: TGTGCCAGCAGTCCAGACAGGGGTCAAGAGCAGTTCTTC. Translation: CASSPDRGQEQFF.